This T cell receptor beta chain was identified in a study of beta chain features in type 1 diabetes. The V end was cut by 1 base, the J end by 6 bases, with 7 bases between. Germline CDR1 and CDR2: KGHSH and LQKENI. The CDR3 has 13 amino acids. What was sequenced were expressed TCRB transcripts, since all of the isolated RNA had been reverse transcribed. Clones were read by immunoSEQ multiplex PCR, and TCRdb kept only the in-frame ones, dropping some. The sample contains 680,000 or so clones, around 16% of which appear only once. The chain has TRBV18 and TRBJ2-4; D gene unclear. The TCR originated in a man between 18 and 29 years old in good health. Material: naive CD4+ T cells from blood. Here the CDR3 DNA reads TGTGCCAGCTCACCACAGGGTGGAAACATTCAGTACTTC. It is translated as CASSPQGGNIQYF.